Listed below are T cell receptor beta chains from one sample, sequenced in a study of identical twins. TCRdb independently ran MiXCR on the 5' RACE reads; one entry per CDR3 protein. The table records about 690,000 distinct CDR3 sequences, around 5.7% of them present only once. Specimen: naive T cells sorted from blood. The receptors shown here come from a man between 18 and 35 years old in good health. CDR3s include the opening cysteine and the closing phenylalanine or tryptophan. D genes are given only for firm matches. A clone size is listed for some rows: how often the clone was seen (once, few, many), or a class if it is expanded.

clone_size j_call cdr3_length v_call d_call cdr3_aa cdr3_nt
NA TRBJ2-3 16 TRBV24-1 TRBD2 CATSLSYSGSGDTQYF TGTGCCACCAGTTTGAGTTATAGCGGGAGTGGAGATACGCAGTATTTT
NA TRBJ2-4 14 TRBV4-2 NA CASSQANWENIQYF TGTGCCAGCAGCCAAGCGAACTGGGAGAACATTCAGTACTTC
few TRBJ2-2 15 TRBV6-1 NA CASNMGQGNTGELFF TGTGCCAGCAATATGGGGCAGGGAAACACCGGGGAGCTGTTTTTT
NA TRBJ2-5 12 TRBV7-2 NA CASSLSSRTQYF TGTGCCAGCAGCTTGTCTAGCCGGACCCAGTACTTC
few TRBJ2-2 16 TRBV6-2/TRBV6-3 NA CASSYIGRGGTGELFF TGTGCCAGCAGTTATATCGGACGGGGAGGTACCGGGGAGCTGTTTTTT
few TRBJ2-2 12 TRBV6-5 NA CASSYATGELFF TGTGCCAGCAGTTACGCCACCGGGGAGCTGTTTTTT
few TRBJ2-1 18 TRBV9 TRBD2 CASSVGTGGRHYYNEQFF TGTGCCAGCAGCGTAGGTACGGGCGGGAGGCACTATTACAATGAGCAGTTCTTC
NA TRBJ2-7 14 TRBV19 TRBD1 CASRKTGVGYEQYF TGTGCCAGTAGAAAAACAGGGGTGGGCTACGAGCAGTACTTC
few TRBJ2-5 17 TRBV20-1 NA CSASELTALGRQETQYF TGCAGTGCTAGCGAATTAACAGCGTTAGGGAGACAAGAGACCCAGTACTTC
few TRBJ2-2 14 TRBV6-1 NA CASSDMAFTGELFF TGTGCCAGCAGTGACATGGCATTCACCGGGGAGCTGTTTTTT
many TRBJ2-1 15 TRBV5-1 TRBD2 CASSVLAGGHNEQFF TGCGCCAGCAGCGTTCTAGCGGGAGGGCACAATGAGCAGTTCTTC
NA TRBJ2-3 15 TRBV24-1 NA CATSDRAFSTDTQYF TGTGCCACCAGTGATCGGGCCTTTAGCACAGATACGCAGTATTTT
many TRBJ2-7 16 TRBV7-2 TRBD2 CASSRGLARHRNEQYF TGTGCCAGCAGCCGGGGACTAGCGAGACACCGTAACGAGCAGTACTTC
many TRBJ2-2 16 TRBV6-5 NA CASSSYGTPNTGELFF TGTGCCAGCAGTTCATACGGGACACCGAACACCGGGGAGCTGTTTTTT
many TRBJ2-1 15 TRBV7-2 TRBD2 CASRKYSGAHNEQFF TGTGCCAGCAGAAAATACAGCGGGGCCCACAATGAGCAGTTCTTC
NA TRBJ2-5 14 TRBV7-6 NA CASSGRAAQETQYF TGTGCCAGCAGCGGAAGGGCAGCACAAGAGACCCAGTACTTC
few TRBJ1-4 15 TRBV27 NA CASSTGRFSIEKLFF TGTGCCAGCTCCACGGGGCGTTTTAGTATTGAAAAACTGTTTTTT
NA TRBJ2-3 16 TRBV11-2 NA CASSLLGRGQADTQYF TGTGCCAGCAGCTTATTAGGCCGGGGTCAGGCGGATACGCAGTATTTT
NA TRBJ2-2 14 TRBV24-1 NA CATSVMSDTGELFF TGTGCCACCAGTGTAATGTCGGATACCGGGGAGCTGTTTTTT
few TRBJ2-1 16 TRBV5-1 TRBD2 CASSRGIAGVGHEQFF TGCGCCAGCAGCAGAGGTATAGCGGGAGTGGGTCATGAGCAGTTCTTC
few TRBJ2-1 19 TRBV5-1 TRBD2 CASSLTRTSGRGLVDEQFF TGCGCCAGCAGCTTGACACGGACTAGCGGGAGGGGCCTTGTGGATGAGCAGTTCTTC
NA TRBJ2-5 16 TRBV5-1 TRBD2 CASSLGLAVYQETQYF TGCGCCAGCAGCTTGGGACTAGCGGTGTACCAAGAGACCCAGTACTTC
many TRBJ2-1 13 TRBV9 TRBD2 CASNLAGENEQFF TGTGCCAGCAACCTAGCGGGAGAGAATGAGCAGTTCTTC
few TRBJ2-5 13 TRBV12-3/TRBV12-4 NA CASSQGPPETQYF TGTGCCAGCAGCCAGGGACCCCCGGAGACCCAGTACTTC
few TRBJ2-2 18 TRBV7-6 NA CASSNPVGLDFNTGELFF TGTGCCAGCAGCAACCCCGTCGGGCTGGACTTTAACACCGGGGAGCTGTTTTTT
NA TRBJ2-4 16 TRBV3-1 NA CASSQVVSVAKNIQYF TGTGCCAGCAGCCAAGTGGTCAGCGTAGCCAAAAACATTCAGTACTTC
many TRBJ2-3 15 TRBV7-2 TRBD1 CASSFDRGWSDTQYF TGTGCCAGCAGCTTCGACAGGGGCTGGTCAGATACGCAGTATTTT
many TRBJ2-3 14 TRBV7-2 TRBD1 CASSQRQGPDTQYF TGTGCCAGCAGCCAGAGACAGGGACCAGATACGCAGTATTTT
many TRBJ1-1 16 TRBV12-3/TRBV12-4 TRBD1 CASSLTRGRGAGEAFF TGTGCCAGCAGTTTAACCAGGGGGCGAGGGGCTGGTGAAGCTTTCTTT
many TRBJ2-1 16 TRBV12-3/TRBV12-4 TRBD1 CASSLGGTGVYNEQFF TGTGCCAGCAGTTTGGGTGGGACAGGGGTCTACAATGAGCAGTTCTTC
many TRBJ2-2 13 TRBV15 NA CATRQGNTGELFF TGTGCCACCAGACAGGGGAACACCGGGGAGCTGTTTTTT